Listed below are T cell receptor beta chains from one sample, sequenced in a study of CD8+ T cells in alopecia areata. Clones were sequenced by immunoSEQ multiplex PCR, and TCRdb holds only the in-frame ones, with some missing. The table records roughly 280,000 clones, 60% of them present only once. The sequences come from CD4+ T cells sorted from blood, collected around week 53, from a patient treated with tofacitinib. The receptor source for this set is a human donor with alopecia areata. The CDR3 runs from the conserved cysteine through the conserved F or W. The D gene is left open where the match is weak. Expanded clones are given a class, and other clones once, few, many or no size at all.

>TRBV11-2|TRBJ1-1|.|.
TGTGCCAGCAGCCTTTCGGACACTGAAGCTTTCTTT
CASSLSDTEAFF
>TRBV11-1|TRBJ2-7|.|.
TGTGCCAGCAGCTTTCTCGGGGGCCGATACGAGCAGTACTTC
CASSFLGGRYEQYF
>TRBV29-1|TRBJ2-7|few|.
TGCAGCGTAAAAGTGAATAACTACGAGCAGTACTTC
CSVKVNNYEQYF
>TRBV2|TRBJ1-2|.|.
TGTGCCAGCACCTTCGCTTATTCCCAGGGAGATGGCTACACCTTC
CASTFAYSQGDGYTF
>TRBV15|TRBJ1-4|.|.
TGTGCCACCACCTTCGATAGGGCAACTAATGAAAAACTGTTTTTT
CATTFDRATNEKLFF
>TRBV7-9|TRBJ2-5|.|.
TGTGCCAGCAGCGCCGAAGAGACCCAGTACTTC
CASSAEETQYF
>TRBV29-1|TRBJ1-2|.|.
TGCAGCGTTACCCCTTTTAACTATGGCTACACCTTC
CSVTPFNYGYTF
>TRBV5-1|TRBJ1-1|.|.
TGCGCCAGCAGCTTCACGGGGAACACTGAAGCTTTCTTT
CASSFTGNTEAFF
>TRBV29-1|TRBJ1-1|once|.
TGCAGCGTTGAAGGAGGGGCGGGGGCCACTGAAGCTTTCTTT
CSVEGGAGATEAFF
>TRBV7-3|TRBJ2-2|.|.
TGTGCCAGCAGCTTAACCGGCAACTCCGGGGAGCTGTTTTTT
CASSLTGNSGELFF
>TRBV30|TRBJ2-5|.|.
TGTGCCTGGAGGCCAGGAGGCGGAGAGACCCAGTACTTC
CAWRPGGGETQYF
>TRBV6-6|TRBJ2-1|few|TRBD2
TGTGCCAGCAGTTCCCTACTAGCGGCTCCCTACAATGAGCAGTTCTTC
CASSSLLAAPYNEQFF
>TRBV5-1|TRBJ2-5|.|.
TGCGCCAGCAGCCGGACAGTCCAAGAGACCCAGTACTTC
CASSRTVQETQYF
>TRBV23-1|TRBJ1-5|.|TRBD1
TGCGCCAGCAGTCAATCGTACGGGACAGGGGGCCTCCATCAGCCCCAGCATTTT
CASSQSYGTGGLHQPQHF
>TRBV5-6|TRBJ2-2|few|.
TGTGCCAGCTGGAGGGTATCGAACACCGGGGAGCTGTTTTTT
CASWRVSNTGELFF
>TRBV29-1|TRBJ2-6|.|.
TGCAGCGTTGAGGGTACTGGGGCCAACGTCCTGACTTTC
CSVEGTGANVLTF
>TRBV10-3|TRBJ2-2|few|TRBD1
TGTGCCATCAGTGACGGACAGGGCGAGGGGACCGGGGAGCTGTTTTTT
CAISDGQGEGTGELFF
>TRBV29-1|TRBJ2-7|.|TRBD2
TGCAGCGTAACTAGCGGTGGTGGGTACGAGCAGTACTTC
CSVTSGGGYEQYF
>TRBV7-9|TRBJ2-1|once|.
TGTGCCACCCGGAGAAGTTCCTACAATGAGCAGTTCTTC
CATRRSSYNEQFF
>TRBV29-1|TRBJ1-1|.|TRBD1
TGCAGCGTCGACAGGGGGACTGAAGCTTTCTTT
CSVDRGTEAFF
>TRBV4-2|TRBJ2-5|.|.
TGTGCCAGCAGCCAAGTAGCCGGGGCTGTCCAAGAGACCCAGTACTTC
CASSQVAGAVQETQYF
>TRBV10-3|TRBJ2-4|.|TRBD2
TGTGCCATCAGTGAAACAGGAGCGGGGGACCCCATTCAGTACTTC
CAISETGAGDPIQYF
>TRBV13|TRBJ2-3|few|.
TGTGCCAGCAGCGTGACAGAAGTCCGCACAGATACGCAGTATTTT
CASSVTEVRTDTQYF
>TRBV5-6|TRBJ1-2|.|.
TGTGCCAGCAGCTTGGTTGACGGCTATGGCTACACCTTC
CASSLVDGYGYTF
>TRBV29-1|TRBJ2-2|few|.
TGCAGCGTTCGGGCAGGAGTAAGCACCGGGGAGCTGTTTTTT
CSVRAGVSTGELFF
>TRBV4-2|TRBJ1-5|many|.
TGTGCCAGCAGCCAAACCGCAGGGGCTACCAATCAGCCCCAGCATTTT
CASSQTAGATNQPQHF
>TRBV10-3|TRBJ2-1|.|TRBD2
TGTGCCATCAGTGTCGGGACTAGCGGGGGGGCCGGCAATGAGCAGTTCTTC
CAISVGTSGGAGNEQFF
>TRBV7-9|TRBJ1-4|.|TRBD1
TGTGCCACCGACAGGGGGGGAGAAAAACTGTTTTTT
CATDRGGEKLFF
>TRBV5-4|TRBJ2-1|.|.
TGTGCCAGCAGCCTGGATGGGCTAGCGCCGCTTTACAATGAGCAGTTCTTC
CASSLDGLAPLYNEQFF
>TRBV30|TRBJ1-5|.|.
TGTGCCTGGAGTGTCACCAATAATCAGCCCCAGCATTTT
CAWSVTNNQPQHF
>TRBV4-2|TRBJ1-2|.|.
TGTGCCAGCAGCCCTCCAGGCCTCTATGGCTACACCTTC
CASSPPGLYGYTF
>TRBV27|TRBJ2-6|.|.
TGTGCCAGCAGTGTTCAGGGGACTGGGGCCAACGTCCTGACTTTC
CASSVQGTGANVLTF
>TRBV18|TRBJ1-5|.|.
TGTGCCAGCTCACCGGGCAGGGACCAGCCCCAGCATTTT
CASSPGRDQPQHF
>TRBV4-3|TRBJ1-5|few|.
TGCGCCAGCAGCCAAGATATCGGGTTTGCGACGTCAGGTCAGCCCCAGCATTTT
CASSQDIGFATSGQPQHF
>TRBV14|TRBJ2-7|.|.
TGTGCCAGCAGCCAAGGTGAACGGTTGATATCCGAGCAGTACTTC
CASSQGERLISEQYF
>TRBV29-1|TRBJ2-3|.|TRBD2
TGCAGCGTGGAAGGGGACCGGGAGCGGGGGGGCCTTAGCACAGATACGCAGTATTTT
CSVEGDRERGGLSTDTQYF
>TRBV4-1|TRBJ2-6|.|.
TGCGCCAGCAGCCAAGATAAGGATGGCTCTGGGGCCAACGTCCTGACTTTC
CASSQDKDGSGANVLTF
>TRBV6-5|TRBJ1-2|.|.
TGTGCCAGCAGTTCCGGACGGGCTAACTATGGCTACACCTTC
CASSSGRANYGYTF
>TRBV30|TRBJ2-7|few|TRBD1
TGTGCCTGGAACTTGGGACAGGGACCCTACGAGCAGTACTTC
CAWNLGQGPYEQYF
>TRBV9|TRBJ2-3|.|.
TGTGCCAGCAGCTTAGGGGGTCTGGCAGATACGCAGTATTTT
CASSLGGLADTQYF
>TRBV7-2|TRBJ2-2|once|TRBD2
TGTGCCAGCAGCTTAGGACTAGCGGGGACCGGGGAGCTGTTTTTT
CASSLGLAGTGELFF
>TRBV7-8|TRBJ1-5|.|.
TGTGCCAGCAGCTTAGCGCGTTACAGGGAAGGGAATCAGCCCCAGCATTTT
CASSLARYREGNQPQHF
>TRBV29-1|TRBJ2-5|few|TRBD2
TGCAGCGCTTTATATCCTGGGACTAGCGGGGCTCAAGAGACCCAGTACTTC
CSALYPGTSGAQETQYF
>TRBV6-6|TRBJ2-7|.|.
TGTGCCAGCAGAAAGACAGGCCGGTCCTACGAGCAGTACTTC
CASRKTGRSYEQYF
>TRBV20-1|TRBJ2-5|.|.
TGCAGTGCTGCGGCTGAGACCCAGTACTTC
CSAAAETQYF
>TRBV7-2|TRBJ1-2|few|TRBD1
TGTGCCAGCAGCGGAGGGACAGGGGTGGCTAACTATGGCTACACCTTC
CASSGGTGVANYGYTF
>TRBV11-2|TRBJ2-7|few|.
TGTGCCAGCAGCTTAGGACACAGGTTGTACGAGCAGTACTTC
CASSLGHRLYEQYF
>TRBV7-9|TRBJ2-6|many|.
TGTGCCAGCACTCCGGCCTCTGGGGCCAACGTCCTGACTTTC
CASTPASGANVLTF
>TRBV25-1|TRBJ2-6|few|.
TGTGCCAGCAGTGAAGAGGGGGCTGGGGCCAACGTCCTGACTTTC
CASSEEGAGANVLTF
>TRBV6-5|TRBJ2-5|few|.
TGTGCCAGCAGTTACTCTACCCGGCGGGGGACCCAGTACTTC
CASSYSTRRGTQYF
>TRBV5-1|TRBJ2-1|.|.
TGCGCCAGCAGCATCCTCGGGACCGTCGGCTACAATGAGCAGTTCTTC
CASSILGTVGYNEQFF
>TRBV7-9|TRBJ2-7|.|.
TGTGCCAGCAGCCCCCTCACCAGGGGCTACGAGCAGTACTTC
CASSPLTRGYEQYF
>TRBV25-1|TRBJ1-5|.|.
TGTGCCAGCAGTGAGTGGGGAAGCAATCAGCCCCAGCATTTT
CASSEWGSNQPQHF
>TRBV7-2|TRBJ1-6|.|.
TGTGCCAGCAGCTTAGGGCCATATAATTCACCCCTCCACTTT
CASSLGPYNSPLHF
>TRBV7-9|TRBJ2-3|.|.
TGTGCCAGCAGCCCGGGCGCGGGAACTACAGATACGCAGTATTTT
CASSPGAGTTDTQYF
>TRBV30|TRBJ1-5|few|.
TGTGCCTGGAGTGACCCCAGCTCGGGCAATCAGCCCCAGCATTTT
CAWSDPSSGNQPQHF
>TRBV11-2|TRBJ1-3|.|.
TGTGCCAGCAGCTTAGGAAACACCATATATTTT
CASSLGNTIYF
>TRBV29-1|TRBJ2-3|few|.
TGCAGCGTTGAGGGCGGGGCCGGTGCAGATACGCAGTATTTT
CSVEGGAGADTQYF
>TRBV25-1|TRBJ1-4|.|TRBD1
TGTGCCAGCAGTGAATATATCAACAGGGGAATGCCTAATGAAAAACTGTTTTTT
CASSEYINRGMPNEKLFF
>TRBV27|TRBJ2-5|once|.
TGTGCCAGCAGTCCGGGACATCAGGAGACCCAGTACTTC
CASSPGHQETQYF